This entry lists 4 T cell receptor beta chains sequenced from one sample in a study of blood T cell repertoires in COVID-19. Assay: immunoSEQ multiplex PCR; the TCRdb copy retains only in-frame clones and omits some. Of around 220,000 clones in the sample, around 91% were seen once. Material for sequencing was PBMCs or T cells enriched from blood (not recorded which). These receptors were obtained from a man in his thirties or forties who had been exposed to COVID-19.

This clone was found once. In the same sample, other DNA sequences code for this CDR3. V gene TRBV4-1 combines with J gene TRBJ2-5; TRBD2 agrees at 9 bases. CDR3 length equals 18 residues. The V gene's germline CDR1 is MGHRA and CDR2 YSYEKL. V was pared by 3 bases and J by 1 base, with 12 bases of the junction left unmatched. In DNA, the CDR3 is TGCGCCAGCAGCCAGGTTCTGGGTAGCGGGGGTACCCAAGAGACCCAGTACTTC. It is translated as CASSQVLGSGGTQETQYF.

The chain couples TRBV19 to TRBJ1-2; D remains unclear. The germline V and J ends were trimmed by 4 bases and 4 bases, with 13 bases remaining between them. The length of the CDR3 is 14 residues. Germline CDR1 is LNHDA and CDR2 is SQIVND (reference sequence). The CDR3 region has the DNA TGTGCCAGTAGTACTCATGAGGGAGGCTATGGCTACACCTTC. Translation: CASSTHEGGYGYTF.

The chain links TRBV30 to TRBJ2-3; D is possibly TRBD1 (5 bases). Germline V gene lookup returns CDR1 GTSNPN and CDR2 SVGIG (reference sequence). CDR3 size: 15 residues. Trimming pared 3 bases from V and 4 bases from J, leaving 17 bases between. The CDR3 spells CAWRIGQGDADTQYF. In DNA, the CDR3 is TGTGCCTGGAGGATTGGACAAGGAGACGCAGATACGCAGTATTTT.

J is TRBJ2-7 and V is TRBV10-3, with D perhaps matching TRBD1 (5 bases). The CDR3 has 15 residues. From germline, CDR1 is ENHRY and CDR2 SYGVKD. Between the trimmed V and J ends, which lost 5 bases and 2 bases, there was a span of 16 bases. CDR3 loop: CAISRGDSYPYEQYF. The CDR3 DNA reads TGTGCCATCAGTCGCGGCGACAGTTATCCCTACGAGCAGTACTTC.